This T cell receptor beta chain comes out of a study of T cell responses to AZD1222 COVID-19 vaccine. Regarding the study as a whole: Donor demographics were predominantly white British with a female majority; clonal diversity may be underestimated. In all cases, repertoires were sampled only after the peak T cell response. The CD4 TCRs associated with vaccination extended across spike and predominated at 160-218 and 743-854. Reports say nearly half of spike-specific TCRs go after unmutated variant regions.

Comments on this clone: Its antigen is not identified.

Libraries were prepared by immunoSEQ multiplex PCR; TCRdb keeps only in-frame clonotypes and omits some of them. The table has some 120,000 clones, roughly nine tenths seen once. The receptor's source is an adult in good health. Source: peripheral blood, taken on day 0 of AZD1222 vaccination.

CDR3 coding DNA: TGTGCCAGCAGCCAAGGACAGGGGGTAAACGAGCAGTACTTC. Translated, it gives CASSQGQGVNEQYF. The V and J genes are TRBV5-8 and TRBJ2-7, with 10 bases identical to TRBD1. The V gene's germline CDR1 is SGHTS and CDR2 YDEGEE. The CDR3 length is 14 residues. After removal of 4 bases from V and 5 bases from J, the junction contained 6 bases not matched to a gene.